The T cell receptor (beta chain) under discussion was sequenced for a study of breast tumors, draining lymph nodes, adjacent tissues. A single record per CDR3 protein comes from TCRdb applying MiXCR to the multiplex PCR reads. Among 80,000 to 130,000 distinct CDR3 sequences listed, less than 25% were seen once. This clonotype came up many times. V trimming: 5 bases; J trimming: 5 bases; junction bases outside the gene matches: 9. The CDR3 extends over 14 amino acids. Germline assignment: CDR1 SGHDT and CDR2 YYEEEE. The lymph nodes were axillary draining lymph nodes from breast cancer patients. This TCR derives from a female donor with breast cancer. Some clones in this sample may be carry-over from other donors' samples. This rearrangement joins TRBV5-6 to TRBJ2-7, with 8 bases identical to TRBD1. Material: axillary lymph node tissue. CDR3 sequence: CASRIQGVVDEQYF. CDR3 bases: TGTGCCAGCAGGATACAGGGGGTTGTCGACGAGCAGTACTTC.